The 17 T cell receptor gamma chains below were found in one sample sequenced in a study of γδ T cells in repeated Plasmodium falciparum infection. Bulk repertoires came from Vgamma9/Vdelta2+ or Vdelta2-negative gammadelta T cells flow-sorted from PBMC. TCRdb called clones anew from the multiplex PCR reads with CATT. Among 13,000 to 15,000 gamma-chain clones listed, around 1.6% were seen once. The sample comprised gamma-delta T cells from blood. The receptor set was obtained from a pool of human donors (malaria-infected and uninfected, not separated).

This clone has just one count. Because the CDR3's place on the DNA is in doubt, the DNA is left out and the CDR3 is given as listed by TCRdb. No J gene was named, though the V gene is TRGV3. Germline CDR1 VTNTFY, CDR2 YDVSTARD (reference sequence). Ends included, the CDR3 has 33 residues. The CDR3 loop is CATWDRQGNYYKKLFGSEQHLVSQVSIGRIQHF.

A word on this clone: TCRdb shows a much larger clone's protein in place of this DNA's translation, and the two differ at residue 14, likely through a read error; the protein shown is translated from the DNA. This rearrangement joins TRGV9 to TRGJP. The CDR3 has 19 residues. Per germline, CDR1 GITISATS and CDR2 ISYDGTV (reference sequence). CDR3 coding DNA: TGTGCCTTGTGGGAGGTGCGGGATTTACAAGAGTTGGGCGAAAAAATCAAGGTATTT. Translation: CALWEVRDLQELGEKIKVF.

Details on this clone: Since a far larger clone is one base different, this is likely a read error. CDR3 in amino acids: CATWDGGDYKKLF. CDR3 DNA: TGTGCCACCTGGGATGGGGGGGATTATAAGAAGCTCTTT. The V gene is TRGV4, but the J gene lacks a call. The germline CDR1 and CDR2 sequences are EGSTGY and YDSYTSSV. This CDR3 has 13 amino acids.

As for this clone: Compared with germline, one end of the junction differs, possibly owing to a read error. V gene TRGV2 combines with J gene TRGJP2. This CDR3 is 13 amino acids long. Germline CDR1 and CDR2: EGSNGY and YDSYNSKV. Here the CDR3 reads CTTWLDSDWIKTF. The CDR3 nucleotides read TGTACCACCTGGCTTGATAGTGATTGGATCAAGACGTTT.

Comment on this clone: This likely stems from a read error, as it lies one base from a far larger clone. This sample also contains other DNA sequences that code for the same CDR3. The rearrangement joins TRGV9 to TRGJ1 or TRGJ2. Germline CDR1 and CDR2: GITISATS and ISYDGTV (reference sequence). The J segment lost 2 bases and the V segment lost 6 bases, leaving 7 bases of the junction unmatched. This CDR3 comprises 13 residues. CDR3 DNA: TGTGCCTTGTGGTTCCCATATTATTATAAGAAACTCTTT. It is translated as CALWFPYYYKKLF.

This clone has only a few counts. TCRdb's protein, taken from a much larger clone, differs from this DNA's translation at residue 9, likely owing to a read error; the protein displayed comes from the DNA. This rearrangement joins TRGV4 to TRGJ1 or TRGJ2. Since TCRdb gives no J gene, matching the DNA to germline was used here to assign it. Trimming removed 0 bases from V and 9 bases from J; junction bases left unmatched: 8. In germline, CDR1 is EGSTGY, CDR2 YDSYTSSV. The CDR3 runs to 13 residues. The CDR3 DNA reads as TGTGCCACCTGGGATGGGCATTACTTTAAGAAACTCTTT. As protein: CATWDGHYFKKLF.

With respect to this clone: A far larger clone is one base from this, pointing to a likely read error. The same CDR3 can be traced to other DNA sequences in this sample. The rearrangement joins TRGV9 to TRGJP. Because TCRdb records no J gene, it was assigned here through a match of the DNA to germline. CDR3 length: 17 amino acids. Germline lookup yields CDR1 GITISATS and CDR2 ISYDGTV (reference sequence). Trimming cost V 5 bases and J 9 bases; bases outside gene matches: 13. CDR3 in amino acids: CALWGQEAGLGKKIKVF. In DNA form, the CDR3 reads TGTGCCTTGTGGGGCCAAGAAGCAGGGTTGGGCAAAAAAATCAAGGTATTT.

This clone was counted at least ten times. TCRdb assigns this DNA the protein of a much larger clone, which departs from its translation at residue 4; this likely reflects a read error, and the protein shown comes from translating the DNA. The V gene is TRGV9, the J gene TRGJ1 or TRGJ2. CDR3 length equals 13 residues. Germline assignment: CDR1 GITISATS and CDR2 ISYDGTV (reference sequence). The CDR3 is CALRDPLSSKKLF. CDR3 nucleotide sequence: TGTGCCTTGCGGGACCCCCTATCTTCAAAGAAACTCTTT.

This clone was seen more than once but under ten times. The protein recorded in TCRdb matches a much larger clone and deviates from this DNA's translation at residue 7, suggesting a read error; the protein here is obtained by translating the DNA. V and J are TRGV4 and TRGJ1 or TRGJ2. Per the germline V gene, CDR1 is EGSTGY and CDR2 is YDSYTSSV. The length of the CDR3 is 13 residues. The ends lost 4 bases at V and 4 bases at J; junction bases unmatched: 7. DNA of the CDR3: TGTGCCACCTGGGACCCACACTATTATAAGAAACTCTTT. It yields the protein CATWDPHYYKKLF.

The chain uses TRGV2 and TRGJP1. Here the J gene came from matching the DNA to germline, since TCRdb omits it. Germline CDR1 reads EGSNGY; CDR2 reads YDSYNSKV. V lost 0 bases and J lost 9; bases outside the gene matches: 16. This CDR3 spans 17 amino acids. The CDR3 nucleotides read TGTGCCACCTGGGACGGGCCGCGGCCATACCACTGTTGGTTCAAGATATTT. Translated: CATWDGPRPYHCWFKIF.

With regard to this clone: TCRdb has a much larger clone's protein, which differs at residue 3 from the translation of this DNA, likely because of a read error; what is shown is the protein translated from the DNA. This chain links TRGV4 with TRGJ1 or TRGJ2. The J gene, absent from TCRdb, was called here by matching the DNA to germline. Germline CDR1 and CDR2: EGSTGY and YDSYTSSV. The CDR3 covers 10 residues. The CDR3 sequence is CAAWDDEKLF. The CDR3 DNA is TGTGCCGCCTGGGATGATGAGAAACTCTTT.

This clone came up many times. The rearrangement joins TRGV5 to TRGJ1 or TRGJ2. CDR3 length: 15 amino acids. Trimming cost V 6 bases and J 8 bases; bases outside gene matches: 19. Germline V CDR1 and CDR2: VINAFY, YDVSNSKD. The CDR3 sequence is CATWPQAGKKDKKLF. Written as DNA, the CDR3 is TGTGCCACCTGGCCACAGGCTGGGAAAAAGGATAAGAAACTCTTT.

This clone was seen many times. A read error is the likely source, as a far larger clone sits one nucleotide away. At the DNA level, this CDR3 is encoded by other sequences in the same sample as well. The chain combines TRGV9 with TRGJ1 or TRGJ2. The germline gives CDR1 GITISATS, CDR2 ISYDGTV (reference sequence). CDR3 length equals 11 residues. CDR3 loop: CALWEGSKKLF. DNA of the CDR3: TGCGCCTTGTGGGAGGGGAGTAAGAAACTCTTT.

In regard to this clone: TCRdb assigns this DNA the protein of a much larger clone, which departs from its translation at residue 6; this likely reflects a read error, and the protein shown comes from translating the DNA. The CDR3 bases are TGTGCCTTGTGGGAGACGATTAAGAAACTCTTT. Translated: CALWETIKKLF. V is TRGV9 and J is TRGJ1 or TRGJ2. In the absence of a J gene in TCRdb, the DNA was matched to germline to assign it here. The CDR3 has 11 residues. Per germline, CDR1 GITISATS and CDR2 ISYDGTV (reference sequence). J lost 9 bases, V lost 3 bases, and 5 bases had no gene match.

The sample holds many counts of this clone. The translation of this DNA and the TCRdb protein of a much larger clone differ at residue 3, probably owing to a read error; the protein shown here is translated from the DNA. The rearrangement links TRGV9 to TRGJP. Germline assignment: CDR1 GITISATS and CDR2 ISYDGTV (reference sequence). This CDR3 contains 17 residues. CDR3 in DNA: TGTGCCTCGTGGGAGGTCCCAAAAGAGTTGGGCAAAAAAATCAAGGTATTT. It translates to CASWEVPKELGKKIKVF.

As to this clone: This likely reflects a read error, since a far larger clone is one base away. Other DNA sequences in the sample encode the same CDR3. The rearrangement uses TRGV4 and TRGJ1 or TRGJ2. The J gene was not available in TCRdb and was assigned here by matching the DNA to germline segments. This CDR3 is 10 amino acids long. With V trimmed by 2 bases and J by 11 bases, 3 bases remained unmatched. The V gene's germline CDR1 is EGSTGY and CDR2 YDSYTSSV. This CDR3 is CATWDDEKLF. CDR3 nucleotide sequence: TGTGCCACCTGGGATGACGAGAAACTCTTT.

As regards this clone: The protein TCRdb gives is from a much larger clone and does not agree with this DNA's translation at residue 7, likely a read error; the protein shown here comes from the DNA. This rearrangement joins TRGV9 to TRGJ1 or TRGJ2. Since TCRdb gives no J gene, matching the DNA to germline was used here to assign it. Germline assignment: CDR1 GITISATS and CDR2 ISYDGTV (reference sequence). With V trimmed by 1 base and J by 7 bases, 7 bases remained unmatched. The CDR3 contains 13 residues. The CDR3 loop reads CALWEVDSYKKLF. In DNA, the CDR3 is TGTGCCTTGTGGGAGGTTGATTCCTATAAGAAACTCTTT.